These 27 T cell receptor beta chains originate from one sample sequenced in a study of blood T cell repertoires in COVID-19. Produced via immunoSEQ multiplex PCR; TCRdb's table is partial and in-frame only. This table has around 180,000 clones, 88% appearing once. Source material: peripheral blood. These receptors were collected from a man in his fifties or sixties with acute or convalescent COVID-19.

This sequence joins TRBV30 and TRBJ1-6; TRBD1 matches 7 bases. This CDR3 is built from 14 residues. CDR1 and CDR2 from the germline V gene are GTSNPN and SVGIG (reference sequence). V was pared by 8 bases and J by 14 bases, with 18 bases of the junction left unmatched. In nucleotides, the CDR3 is TGTGCCGGGGACAGACGTGACAAACTGGGAACCCTCCACTTT. This sequence encodes CAGDRRDKLGTLHF.

The V and J genes are TRBV7-9 and TRBJ2-7, with D unclear. V gave up 4 bases and J gave up 3 bases, with 13 bases separating them. CDR1 and CDR2 (germline): SEHNR, FQNEAQ (reference sequence). This CDR3 contains 14 residues. The CDR3, as DNA: TGTGCCAGCAGCTCCGAAGCAGGATACTACGAGCAGTACGTC. As protein: CASSSEAGYYEQYV.

The chain carries TRBV6-5 and TRBJ2-7, with D maybe TRBD1 (6 bases). Germline CDR1 and CDR2: MNHEY and SVGAGI. V was pared by 5 bases and J by 6 bases, with 14 bases between. The CDR3 runs 13 residues. CDR3 in DNA: TGTGCCAGCAGTCTTGAAACAGGGTCCGAGCAGTACGTC. Translating it yields CASSLETGSEQYV.

This clone is a singleton in its sample. This chain joins TRBV11-3 and TRBJ1-2; no reliable D call. With 3 bases removed from V and 6 bases from J, the gap between germline ends came to 8 bases. The germline CDR1 and CDR2 sequences are SGHNT and YENEEA. The CDR3 length is 12 residues. CDR3 sequence: CASSFPTHGYTF. The CDR3 DNA is TGTGCCAGCAGCTTCCCGACACATGGCTACACCTTC.

The chain uses TRBV15 and TRBJ2-5, with TRBD1 identical over 9 bases. Looked up from germline, CDR1 is LNHNV and CDR2 is YYDKDF (reference sequence). This CDR3 spans 17 amino acids. Trimming took 0 bases from V and 5 from J; bases not matched to a gene: 10. CDR3 coding DNA: TGTGCCACCAGCAGAGAGGTTCCCACAGGGGGCCAGGAGACCCAGTACTTC. Amino acids: CATSREVPTGGQETQYF.

The chain is built from TRBV4-1 and TRBJ2-3; 11 nucleotides line up with TRBD2. Per germline, CDR1 MGHRA and CDR2 YSYEKL. There are 17 residues in the CDR3. J gave up 3 bases and V 3 bases, and 8 bases lay outside the gene matches. CDR3 sequence: CASSHSFSGGATDTQYF. The DNA of the CDR3 is TGCGCCAGCAGCCATTCTTTTAGCGGGGGGGCGACAGATACGCAGTATTTT.

J is TRBJ2-7 and V is TRBV29-1; 13 positions match TRBD2. This CDR3 contains 13 residues. Germline lookup yields CDR1 SQVTM and CDR2 ANQGSEA. V lost 6 bases to trimming and J lost 2 bases; unmatched junction nucleotides: 1. The CDR3 sequence: CSVGLAGAYEQYF. DNA of the CDR3: TGCAGCGTCGGACTAGCGGGAGCCTACGAGCAGTACTTC.

This clone was found once. This chain uses TRBV7-2 with TRBJ2-5, with 14 bases lining up with TRBD2. CDR1 is SGHTA and CDR2 is FQGNSA in the germline V gene. CDR3 size: 17 residues. J lost 4 bases, V lost 2 bases, and 6 bases had no gene match. The DNA for the CDR3 is TGTGCCAGCAGCTTAAGGGGACTAGCGGGAGCCGGAGAGACCCAGTACTTC. As protein: CASSLRGLAGAGETQYF.

This chain links TRBV10-3 with TRBJ2-7; 10 nucleotides line up with TRBD1. Looked up from germline, CDR1 is ENHRY and CDR2 is SYGVKD. The CDR3 runs 14 residues. V was pared by 5 bases and J by 5 bases, with 6 bases of the junction left unmatched. The chain's CDR3 is CAISNGTGVDEQYF. For the CDR3, the DNA is TGTGCCATCAGTAACGGGACAGGGGTGGACGAGCAGTACTTC.

V gene TRBV3-1 (or the pseudogene TRBV3-2) combines with J gene TRBJ1-1, with TRBD1 matching 8 bases. The V and J ends lost 3 bases and 3 bases, in that order; junction bases with no gene match: 6. CDR1 is LGHDT, CDR2 YNNKEL, per germline (reference sequence). CDR3 length: 15 amino acids. The CDR3 loop is CASSQVYRGYTEAFF. CDR3 nucleotides: TGTGCCAGCAGCCAGGTATACAGGGGGTACACTGAAGCTTTCTTT.

In its sample, this clone was seen once. The gene calls are TRBV6-5 and TRBJ2-1; 9 bases fit TRBD1. V trimming: 5 bases; J trimming: 7 bases; junction bases outside the gene matches: 6. CDR1 is MNHEY and CDR2 is SVGAGI in the germline V gene. CDR3 length: 14 residues. Here the CDR3 reads CASSRQGEGNEQFF. The CDR3 DNA is TGTGCCAGCAGTCGACAGGGGGAGGGGAATGAGCAGTTCTTC.

The chain is built from TRBV7-9 and TRBJ1-2, with D uncertain. Germline assignment: CDR1 SEHNR and CDR2 FQNEAQ (reference sequence). The V gene lost 7 bases and the J gene lost 6 bases, with 15 bases spanning the gap. This CDR3 spans 13 amino acids. CDR3 residues: CASTTSPADGYTF. CDR3 DNA sequence: TGTGCCAGCACGACTTCTCCTGCCGATGGCTACACCTTC.

V gene TRBV9 combines with J gene TRBJ1-1; TRBD1 might be the D (6 bases). Trimming took off 1 base at V and 4 bases at J, with 14 bases between the two ends. Germline loops: CDR1 SGDLS, CDR2 YYNGEE. This CDR3 contains 15 residues. The chain's CDR3 is CASSVLGGARTEAFF. DNA for the CDR3: TGTGCCAGCAGCGTATTAGGGGGGGCGCGCACTGAAGCTTTCTTT.

The chain couples TRBV5-1 to TRBJ1-6, with a possible D match to TRBD1 (6 bases). Trimming took off 0 bases at V and 0 bases at J, with 13 bases between the two ends. The germline CDR1 and CDR2 sequences are SGHRS and YFSETQ. This CDR3 comprises 18 residues. The CDR3 here is CASSLGDISSSYNSPLHF. In DNA, the CDR3 is TGCGCCAGCAGCTTGGGGGACATATCGAGCTCCTATAATTCACCCCTCCACTTT.

This chain uses TRBV5-4 with TRBJ1-2, with 10 bases that match TRBD1. The length of the CDR3 is 14 residues. The V gene end was trimmed by 3 bases and the J gene end by 8 bases; junction bases not matched to a gene: 7. CDR1 and CDR2 from the germline V gene are SGHNT and YYREEE (reference sequence). CDR3 in amino acids: CASSSPGTGEGYTF. The CDR3 region has the DNA TGTGCCAGCAGCTCCCCCGGGACAGGGGAAGGCTACACCTTC.

The rearrangement uses TRBV9 and TRBJ1-2; 7 bases align to TRBD1. Germline loops: CDR1 SGDLS, CDR2 YYNGEE. Unmatched junction bases numbered 14, after V lost 4 bases and J lost 8 bases. The CDR3 spans 15 residues. CDR3 coding DNA: TGTGCCAGCAGCCCCCGGATAGGGGGCCCGGGGGGCTACACCTTC. This codes for CASSPRIGGPGGYTF. The whole variable domain, filled in from reference TRBV9 and TRBJ1-2, reads DSGVTQTPKHLITATGQRVTLRCSPRSGDLSVYWYQQSLDQGLQFLIQYYNGEERAKGNILERFSAQQFPDLHSELNLSSLELGDSALYFCASSPRIGGPGGYTFGSGTRLTVV.

This chain connects TRBV21-1 to TRBJ1-2; TRBD1, the table's D call, lacks a check against the DNA. TRBV21-1 has pseudogene status. The length of the CDR3 is 16 residues. CDR3 loop: CASSLGGNRGMSGYTF. The DNA of the CDR3 is TGTGCCAGCAGCCTTGGGGGGAACAGGGGGATGAGTGGCTACACCTTC.

V and J are TRBV7-2 and TRBJ1-1; D ambiguous. Trimming removed 4 bases at V and 3 bases at J, with 12 bases between. The CDR3 is made up of 14 amino acids. From germline, CDR1 is SGHTA and CDR2 FQGNSA. The CDR3 sequence is CASSSLRRDTEAFF. In nucleotides, the CDR3 is TGTGCCAGCAGCTCCCTTAGACGGGACACTGAAGCTTTCTTT.

CDR3 protein: CATSDPGLAGAADTQYF. Here the CDR3 DNA reads TGTGCCACCAGTGATCCGGGACTAGCGGGAGCGGCAGATACGCAGTATTTT. This chain uses TRBV24-1 with TRBJ2-3; 14 bases match TRBD2. V lost 3 bases, J lost 4 bases, and 5 bases stayed unmatched. CDR3 length equals 17 residues. The germline CDR1 and CDR2 sequences are KGHDR and SFDVKD.

The V and J genes are TRBV10-3 and TRBJ2-1; 12 positions match TRBD1. V gave up 3 bases and J gave up 0 bases; unmatched junction bases: 24. CDR1 is ENHRY and CDR2 is SYGVKD in the germline V gene. The CDR3 has 24 amino acids. CDR3 residues: CAISDPIHSFTSGQGANSYNEQFF. The CDR3 DNA reads TGTGCCATCAGTGACCCGATCCATTCTTTCACCTCGGGACAGGGGGCGAACTCCTACAATGAGCAGTTCTTC.

CDR3 bases: TGTGCCAGCAGTGACAGCGGGATTAGCACAGATACGCAGTATTTT. Amino acids: CASSDSGISTDTQYF. The chain recombines TRBV6-4 with TRBJ2-3; 7 nucleotides align to TRBD2. J lost 0 bases, V lost 2 bases, and 2 bases had no gene match. This CDR3 contains 15 residues. Germline-derived CDR1 and CDR2 are MRHNA and SNTAGT.

Here the CDR3 reads CASSGTGGYGYTF. DNA of the CDR3: TGTGCCAGCTCGGGGACAGGCGGCTATGGCTACACCTTC. The rearrangement uses TRBV18 and TRBJ1-2; 8 positions match TRBD1. CDR1 KGHSH and CDR2 LQKENI come from the germline V gene. The CDR3 spans 13 residues. Trimming removed 6 bases from V and 4 bases from J; junction bases left unmatched: 4.

This chain links TRBV19 with TRBJ2-7, with a tentative D call TRBD1 (5 bases). Between the trimmed V and J ends, which lost 5 bases and 2 bases, there was a span of 13 bases. Germline V CDR1 and CDR2: LNHDA, SQIVND (reference sequence). CDR3 length: 14 amino acids. The CDR3, as DNA: TGTGCCAGTAGTCGCTCCGCAGGGACCTACGAGCAGTACTTC. It encodes CASSRSAGTYEQYF. Drawing the rest from reference TRBV19 and TRBJ2-7, the complete variable domain is DGGITQSPKYLFRKEGQNVTLSCEQNLNHDAMYWYRQDPGQGLRLIYYSQIVNDFQKGDIAEGYSVSREKKESFPLTVTSAQKNPTAFYLCASSRSAGTYEQYFGPGTRLTVT.

This CDR3 reads CASRRAGGPSNYGYTF. For the CDR3, the DNA is TGTGCCAGTCGGCGGGCAGGGGGACCGTCTAACTATGGCTACACCTTC. The chain recombines TRBV25-1 with TRBJ1-2; the match to TRBD1 covers 7 bases. Looked up from germline, CDR1 is MGHDK and CDR2 is SYGVNS. CDR3 length: 16 amino acids. After removal of 9 bases from V and 0 bases from J, the junction contained 13 bases not matched to a gene.

The rearrangement links TRBV15 to TRBJ2-5; 7 bases match TRBD2. The germline CDR1 and CDR2 sequences are LNHNV and YYDKDF (reference sequence). V lost 2 bases to trimming and J lost 3 bases; unmatched junction nucleotides: 3. The CDR3 has 14 residues. The DNA for the CDR3 is TGTGCCACCAGCAGAATGGGGGGGGAAGAGACCCAGTACTTC. Amino acid sequence: CATSRMGGEETQYF.

V is TRBV6-2 or TRBV6-3 and J is TRBJ2-7, with D perhaps TRBD1 (5 bases). Per germline, CDR1 MNHEY and CDR2 SVGEGT. The CDR3 is made up of 14 amino acids. The V and J ends lost 2 bases and 7 bases respectively, with 15 bases between them. As DNA, the CDR3 is TGTGCCAGCAGTTACCGTCCAGGGATGGTTGAGCAGTACTTC. Protein sequence: CASSYRPGMVEQYF.

This sequence joins TRBV19 and TRBJ1-2, with 10 bases fitting TRBD1. The CDR3 extends over 15 amino acids. The J segment lost 7 bases and the V segment lost 4 bases, leaving 9 bases of the junction unmatched. In germline, CDR1 is LNHDA, CDR2 SQIVND (reference sequence). The CDR3 spells CASSKGQGLFGGYTF. The CDR3 coding sequence is TGTGCCAGTAGTAAGGGACAGGGGTTATTTGGTGGCTACACCTTC.